This T cell receptor (beta chain) derives from a study of blood T cell repertoires in COVID-19. Whole-study context: Material from acute and convalescent COVID-19 was sourced from the United States, Italy and Spain. T cells, B-cell-depleted T cells, or PBMCs provided the cDNA or gDNA that served as material.

CDR3 length: 14 amino acids. Germline CDR1 GTSNPN, CDR2 SVGIG (reference sequence). V was pared by 5 bases and J by 2 bases, with 12 bases between. Original handling: For nucleated cells, counts were estimated from reference gene primer amplification. Assay: immunoSEQ multiplex PCR; the TCRdb copy retains only in-frame clones and omits some. D and trimming were read from the DNA, whereas the V and J calls and clone size are those reported in that table. This sample has fewer than 20,000 clones; around three quarters occur once, and the top ten carry under 35%. Sequencing was done on a sample of peripheral blood. The sequence came from a man between 65 and 85 years old with active or convalescent COVID-19. The chain has TRBV30 and TRBJ1-4; TRBD1 might be the D (6 bases). CDR3 DNA sequence: TGTGCCTGGGGGCGAAGGGGGACTAATGAAAAACTGTTTTTT. It translates to CAWGRRGTNEKLFF. The full variable domain, rest sourced from reference TRBV30 and TRBJ1-4, is SQTIHQWPATLVQPVGSPLSLECTVEGTSNPNLYWYRQAAGRGLQLLFYSVGIGQISSEVPQNLSASRPQDRQFILSSKKLLLSDSGFYLCAWGRRGTNEKLFFGSGTQLSVL.